Each of the 10 T cell receptor beta chains below was sequenced from the same sample in a study of shared clonotypes between healthy human individuals. Sequenced by immunoSEQ multiplex PCR; TCRdb stores in-frame clones only, minus some. The table records hundreds of thousands of clones, roughly 97% of them present only once. The specimen was naive CD4+ T cells sorted from blood. Subset defined: CD45RA+ positively selected. The source is a woman under 40 in good health.

Only one count was recorded for this clone. V and J are TRBV19 and TRBJ2-7; the D gene is possibly TRBD2 (6 bases). CDR3 length: 14 amino acids. V was trimmed by 3 bases and J by 5 bases, leaving 14 bases between them. Germline-derived CDR1 and CDR2 are LNHDA and SQIVND (reference sequence). The DNA for the CDR3 is TGTGCCAGTAGTATTTCTAGCGCGGCCCACGAGCAGTACTTC. Encoded protein: CASSISSAAHEQYF.

The V gene is TRBV19, the J gene TRBJ2-2, with D perhaps TRBD1 (7 bases). The V gene lost 6 bases and the J gene lost 6 bases, with 14 bases spanning the gap. CDR3 length: 14 amino acids. Germline V CDR1 and CDR2: LNHDA, SQIVND (reference sequence). The chain's CDR3 is CASSQTGEAGELFF. Written as DNA, the CDR3 is TGTGCCAGTAGCCAAACAGGGGAGGCCGGGGAGCTGTTTTTT. The complete variable domain, with remaining parts taken from reference TRBV19 and TRBJ2-2, reads DGGITQSPKYLFRKEGQNVTLSCEQNLNHDAMYWYRQDPGQGLRLIYYSQIVNDFQKGDIAEGYSVSREKKESFPLTVTSAQKNPTAFYLCASSQTGEAGELFFGEGSRLTVL.

The chain carries TRBV28 and TRBJ2-4, with D possibly being TRBD2 (5 bases). This CDR3 has 12 amino acids. The V gene lost 5 bases and the J gene lost 7 bases, with 9 bases spanning the gap. Per germline, CDR1 MDHEN and CDR2 SYDVKM. The CDR3: CASSVGDNIQYF. The CDR3 DNA follows: TGTGCCAGCAGTGTCGGGGATAACATTCAGTACTTC.

The count of this clone is one. The chain recombines TRBV5-1 with TRBJ2-1; TRBD2 might be the D (6 bases). Deletions cut 2 bases from V and 0 bases from J, with 12 bases between. This CDR3 is built from 16 residues. Germline V gene data show CDR1 as SGHRS and CDR2 as YFSETQ. In nucleotides, the CDR3 is TGCGCCAGCAGCTTTGAGCGGGTGAGCTCCTACAATGAGCAGTTCTTC. Translating gives CASSFERVSSYNEQFF.

V usage is TRBV10-3 and J usage is TRBJ2-5; no definite D call. CDR1 is ENHRY, CDR2 SYGVKD, per germline. The length of the CDR3 is 14 residues. V was cut by 3 bases and J by 5 bases, with 13 bases left in between. Here the CDR3 reads CAISETYQGETQYF. DNA of the CDR3: TGTGCCATCAGTGAAACATATCAAGGGGAGACCCAGTACTTC.

J is TRBJ1-1 and V is TRBV7-9; a possible D gene is TRBD1 (5 bases). V gave up 5 bases and J gave up 11 bases, with 15 bases separating them. CDR1 is SEHNR, CDR2 FQNEAQ, per germline (reference sequence). The CDR3 is 12 amino acids. The CDR3 bases are TGTGCCAGCAGCCTAGGGGAGGGTTGGGCTTTCTTT. Translated, it gives CASSLGEGWAFF.

The chain carries TRBV28 and TRBJ1-1; 7 positions agree with TRBD1. Trimming removed 6 bases from V and 4 bases from J; junction bases left unmatched: 11. The V gene's germline CDR1 is MDHEN and CDR2 SYDVKM. CDR3 size: 15 residues. CDR3 nucleotides: TGTGCCAGCAGCCCAGCGCCCTCAGGGGGCACTGAAGCTTTCTTT. It is translated as CASSPAPSGGTEAFF.

This chain links TRBV6-1 with TRBJ2-7; tentative D call: TRBD2 (5 bases). V shed 1 base and J shed 5 bases, with 12 bases lying between them. Germline CDR1 is MNHNS and CDR2 is SASEGT. The CDR3 is 14 residues long. The CDR3 nucleotides are TGTGCCAGCAGTGAAGGGACTCGGGTGAACGAGCAGTACTTC. Its protein is CASSEGTRVNEQYF.

The sample holds one count of this clone. The chain uses TRBV5-4 and TRBJ2-2, with 8 bases matching TRBD1. Unmatched junction bases numbered 5, after V lost 4 bases and J lost 0 bases. Germline CDR1 is SGHNT and CDR2 is YYREEE (reference sequence). This CDR3 spans 16 amino acids. Written as DNA, the CDR3 is TGTGCCAGCAGCCTTCAGACAGGGGCGAACACCGGGGAGCTGTTTTTT. Residues: CASSLQTGANTGELFF.

V is TRBV5-1 and J is TRBJ1-1; D is unclear. The CDR3 has 14 residues. Germline loops: CDR1 SGHRS, CDR2 YFSETQ. Trimming took off 1 base at V and 5 bases at J, with 12 bases between the two ends. CDR3 protein: CASSLLSPKTEAFF. Here the CDR3 DNA reads TGCGCCAGCAGCTTGTTGAGTCCAAAGACTGAAGCTTTCTTT.